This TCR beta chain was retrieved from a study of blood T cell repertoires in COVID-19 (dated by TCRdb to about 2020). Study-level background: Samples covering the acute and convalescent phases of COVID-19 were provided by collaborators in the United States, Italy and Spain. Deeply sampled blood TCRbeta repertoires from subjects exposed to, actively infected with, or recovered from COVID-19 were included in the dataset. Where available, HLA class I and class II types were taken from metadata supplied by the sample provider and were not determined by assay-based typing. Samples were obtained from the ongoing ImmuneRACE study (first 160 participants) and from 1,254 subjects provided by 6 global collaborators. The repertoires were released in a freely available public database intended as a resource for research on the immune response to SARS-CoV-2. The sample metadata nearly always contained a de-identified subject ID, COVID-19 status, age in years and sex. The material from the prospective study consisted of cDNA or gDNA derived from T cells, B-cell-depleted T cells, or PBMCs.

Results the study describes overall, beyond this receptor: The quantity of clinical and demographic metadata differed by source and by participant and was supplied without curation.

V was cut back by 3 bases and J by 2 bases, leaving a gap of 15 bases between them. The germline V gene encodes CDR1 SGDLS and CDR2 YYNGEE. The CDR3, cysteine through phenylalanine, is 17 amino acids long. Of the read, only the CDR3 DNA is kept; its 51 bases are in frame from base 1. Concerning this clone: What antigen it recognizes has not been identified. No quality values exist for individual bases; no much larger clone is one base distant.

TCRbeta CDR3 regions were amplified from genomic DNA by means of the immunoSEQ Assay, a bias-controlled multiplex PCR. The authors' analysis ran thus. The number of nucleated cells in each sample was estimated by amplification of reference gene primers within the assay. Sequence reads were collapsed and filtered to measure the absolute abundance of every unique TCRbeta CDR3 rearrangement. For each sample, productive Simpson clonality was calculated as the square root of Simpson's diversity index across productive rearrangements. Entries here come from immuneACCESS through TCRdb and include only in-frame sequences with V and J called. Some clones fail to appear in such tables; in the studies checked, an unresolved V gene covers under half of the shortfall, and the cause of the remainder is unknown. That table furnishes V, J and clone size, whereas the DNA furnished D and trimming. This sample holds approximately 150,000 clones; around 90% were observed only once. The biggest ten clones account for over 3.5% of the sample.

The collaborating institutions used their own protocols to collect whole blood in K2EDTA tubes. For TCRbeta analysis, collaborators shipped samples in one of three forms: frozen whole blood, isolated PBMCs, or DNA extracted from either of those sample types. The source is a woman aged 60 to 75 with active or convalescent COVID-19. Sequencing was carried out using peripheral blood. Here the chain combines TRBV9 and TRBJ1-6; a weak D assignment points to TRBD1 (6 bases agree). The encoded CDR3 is CASSGGAGAPYNSPLHF. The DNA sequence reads TGTGCCAGCAGCGGAGGGGCGGGGGCACCCTATAATTCACCCCTCCACTTT.